This T cell receptor (beta chain) was sequenced in a study of identical twins. Trimming pared 1 base from V and 4 bases from J, leaving 7 bases between. The CDR3 runs to 12 residues. Germline V gene sequence: CDR1 DFQATT, CDR2 SNEGSKA (reference sequence). cDNA carried unique molecular identifiers, and a universal primer site was added by template switching. From the 5' RACE reads, TCRdb called clonotypes with MiXCR, one entry per CDR3 protein. The data hold 140,000 to 150,000 distinct CDR3 sequences, with around 3.5% observed a single time. Study-wide results and caveats: Insertion counts were lower in abundant cord blood beta clonotypes, a trend that memory repertoires did not show.

This clonotype was recorded at least ten times. Its antigen is unknown. V is TRBV20-1 and J is TRBJ1-2; no clear D gene. The material sequenced was memory T cells sorted from blood. The TCR was taken from a man younger than 30 in good health. The CDR3: CSARVVGYGYTF. In nucleotides, the CDR3 is TGCAGTGCTAGAGTGGTGGGCTATGGCTACACCTTC.